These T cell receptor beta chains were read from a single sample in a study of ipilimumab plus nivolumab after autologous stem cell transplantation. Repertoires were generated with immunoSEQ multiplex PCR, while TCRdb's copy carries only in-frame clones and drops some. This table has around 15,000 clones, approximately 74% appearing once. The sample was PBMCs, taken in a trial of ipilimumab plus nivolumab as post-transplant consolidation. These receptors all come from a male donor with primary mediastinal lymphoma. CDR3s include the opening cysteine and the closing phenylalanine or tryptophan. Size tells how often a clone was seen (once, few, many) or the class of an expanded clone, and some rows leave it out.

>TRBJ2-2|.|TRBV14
CASSSDPTASFGELFF
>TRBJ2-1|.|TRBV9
CASSVVSGTSGGTPFF
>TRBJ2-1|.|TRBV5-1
CASSTAPGQVNNEQFF
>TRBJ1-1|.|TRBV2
CASRGDTEAFF
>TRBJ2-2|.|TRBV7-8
CASSPNLRLAGSGELFF
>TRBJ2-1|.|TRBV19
CASSPTGTLLLNEQFF
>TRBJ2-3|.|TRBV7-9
CASSVSGTGGADTQYF
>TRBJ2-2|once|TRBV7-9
CASSLRAGAPSTGELFF
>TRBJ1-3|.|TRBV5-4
CASSLGRGGSGNTIYF
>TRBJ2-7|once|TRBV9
CASSVRTSSYEQYF
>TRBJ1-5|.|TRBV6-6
CASSYSWGQPQHF
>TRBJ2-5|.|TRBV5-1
CASRSGTGRETQYF
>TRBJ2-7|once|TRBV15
CATSRGQNYEQYF
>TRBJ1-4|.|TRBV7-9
CASSLATGRQEDEKLFF
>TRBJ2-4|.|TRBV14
CASSRQGGGNIQYF
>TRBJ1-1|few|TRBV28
CASSTLGGNTEAFF
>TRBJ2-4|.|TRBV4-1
CASSQEGGTNLAKNIQYF
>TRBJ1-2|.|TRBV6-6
CASSSPEHLYGYTF
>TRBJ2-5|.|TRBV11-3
CASSSGWRETQYF
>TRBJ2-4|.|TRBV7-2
CASSEDTAAKNIQYF
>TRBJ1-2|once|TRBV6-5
CASRDRTGRNYGYTF
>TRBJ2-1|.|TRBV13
CASSTRRTSGYNEQFF
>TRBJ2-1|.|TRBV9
CASSVGLAVGGDEQFF
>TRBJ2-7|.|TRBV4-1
CASSPSGVGYEQYF
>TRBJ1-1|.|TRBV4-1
CASRLSTNTEAFF
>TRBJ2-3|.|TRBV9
CASSVAPRLGDTQYF
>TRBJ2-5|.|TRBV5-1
CASSGGTRETQYF
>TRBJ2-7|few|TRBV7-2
CASSLSSYEQYF
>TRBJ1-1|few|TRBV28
CASSLGGQGARTEAFF
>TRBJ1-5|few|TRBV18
CASSVAPIGNQPQHF
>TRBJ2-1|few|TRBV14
CASSQELAGSYNEQFF
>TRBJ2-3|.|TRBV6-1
CASRVLAPDTQYF
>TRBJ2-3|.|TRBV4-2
CASSQGQRAGVDTQYF
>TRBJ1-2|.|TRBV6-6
CASIDGGDGYTF
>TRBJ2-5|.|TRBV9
CASSVSGQRGAPYQETQYF
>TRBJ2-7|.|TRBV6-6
CASSLRTGGVYEQYF
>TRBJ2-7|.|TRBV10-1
CASSGDRDRYEQYF
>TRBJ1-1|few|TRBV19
CASSMSMNTEAFF
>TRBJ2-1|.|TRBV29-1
CSGGSYNEQFF
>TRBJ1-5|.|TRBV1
CTSSQDLYGGGNQPQHF
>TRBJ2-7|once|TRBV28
CGAGTSGRVEQYF
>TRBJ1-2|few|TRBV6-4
CASSFTGAGGYTF
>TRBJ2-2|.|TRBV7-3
CASSLRGGASTGELFF